This TCR beta chain was obtained from a study of cytomegalovirus exposure and HLA in healthy donors. Broader study findings: Later work found most CMV-associated TCR beta chains apparently HLA-restricted. It was likely that a cluster of highly shared sequence variants was a sequencing artifact.

The CDR3 runs 12 residues. The V end lost 6 bases, the J end lost 1 base, and 9 bases lay between the germline ends. Germline CDR1 reads SQVTM; CDR2 reads ANQGSEA. For this clone: Its antigen remains unidentified.

The PCR had 60 Vbeta and 13 Jbeta primers. Generated by immunoSEQ multiplex PCR, the TCRdb table keeps only in-frame clones and is missing some. The data contain about 140,000 clones, 79% of them seen just once; the ten biggest clones take up roughly 1%. The chain employs TRBV29-1 and TRBJ1-1; possibly TRBD1 for D (6 bases). The sequenced sample consisted of PBMCs. This TCR came from a man younger than 35 in good health and CMV-seronegative. In nucleotides, the CDR3 is TGCAGCGTCCCAGGGGAGAACACTGAAGCTTTCTTT. Encoded protein: CSVPGENTEAFF.